These 8 T cell receptor beta chains were all obtained from the same sample, sequenced in a study of graft-versus-host responses after intestinal transplantation. Antigens of these TCRs are unknown. The method was immunoSEQ multiplex PCR; TCRdb's version includes in-frame clones alone and lacks a portion of them. The profile covers 90,000 or so clones, with 80% to 85% appearing a single time and 0.83% taken by the ten largest. Sequencing was performed on unstimulated CD4+ T cells sorted from spleen or lymph node cells, taken before intestinal transplant. The source of these receptors is a human donor who received an intestinal transplant.

The J gene is TRBJ1-1, the V gene TRBV19; D not certain. V lost 7 bases and J 0 bases, leaving 12 bases between the germline ends. From germline, CDR1 is LNHDA and CDR2 SQIVND (reference sequence). The CDR3 runs 14 residues. The CDR3 is CASTLTGMNTEAFF. The CDR3 DNA reads as TGTGCCAGTACCCTAACTGGTATGAACACTGAAGCTTTCTTT.

The chain has TRBV2 and TRBJ2-4; perhaps TRBD1 as D (6 bases). The CDR3 has 18 residues. Germline V CDR1 and CDR2: SNHLY, FYNNEI. V gave up 2 bases and J gave up 0 bases, with 17 bases separating them. DNA of the CDR3: TGTGCCAGCAGTGAACAACCAACAGGGCCCCTAGCCAAAAACATTCAGTACTTC. Protein: CASSEQPTGPLAKNIQYF. Based on the CDR3 plus reference TRBV2 and TRBJ2-4, the full variable domain is EPEVTQTPSHQVTQMGQEVILRCVPISNHLYFYWYRQILGQKVEFLVSFYNNEISEKSEIFDDQFSVERPDGSNFTLKIRSTKLEDSAMYFCASSEQPTGPLAKNIQYFGAGTRLSVL.

The count of this clone is one. The DNA for the CDR3 is TGCGCCAGCAGCTTGGGTCCGGGGGGGCGCAGGGAGACCCAGTACTTC. This encodes CASSLGPGGRRETQYF. The V and J genes are TRBV5-1 and TRBJ2-5, with 8 bases matching TRBD2. Per the germline V gene, CDR1 is SGHRS and CDR2 is YFSETQ. The CDR3 covers 16 residues. With V trimmed by 0 bases and J by 5 bases, 9 bases remained unmatched.

V usage is TRBV5-1 and J usage is TRBJ2-5; 10 bases are shared with TRBD2. This CDR3 is built from 17 residues. Germline-derived CDR1 and CDR2 are SGHRS and YFSETQ. V shed 0 bases and J 0 bases; nucleotides not matched to a gene: 5. The chain's CDR3 is CASSLGLAGDNQETQYF. The CDR3 DNA reads as TGCGCCAGCAGCTTGGGGCTAGCGGGGGATAACCAAGAGACCCAGTACTTC.

This clone has just one count. The V gene is TRBV9, the J gene TRBJ2-1, with 8 bases identical to TRBD2. Germline CDR1 and CDR2: SGDLS and YYNGEE. The CDR3 covers 16 residues. Trimming removed 2 bases from V and 5 bases from J; junction bases left unmatched: 9. This CDR3 is CASSVLGGGYNNEQFF. In DNA, the CDR3 is TGTGCCAGCAGCGTTCTCGGCGGGGGGTATAACAATGAGCAGTTCTTC.

This clone was seen a few times. The rearrangement uses TRBV6-1 and TRBJ2-7; maybe TRBD1 (5 bases). V was cut by 2 bases and J by 3 bases, with 17 bases left in between. Germline assignment: CDR1 MNHNS and CDR2 SASEGT. The CDR3 sequence is 16 residues long. The CDR3 region is CASSELVWGSRYEQYF. The CDR3 bases are TGTGCCAGCAGTGAACTAGTATGGGGCAGCCGCTACGAGCAGTACTTC.

This clone came up a few times. This sequence joins TRBV23-1 and TRBJ1-2; D possibly corresponds to TRBD1 (5 bases). TRBV23-1 is flagged as an ORF with uncertain function. Trimming pared 0 bases from V and 7 bases from J, leaving 18 bases between. There are 16 residues in the CDR3. As DNA, the CDR3 is TGCGCCAGCAGTCAATCACCAATTGGGGGGGGTTGTGGCTACACCTTC. It encodes CASSQSPIGGGCGYTF.

V gene TRBV19 combines with J gene TRBJ1-2, with 10 bases that match TRBD1. V lost 10 bases, J lost 4 bases, and 6 bases stayed unmatched. Germline V gene sequence: CDR1 LNHDA, CDR2 SQIVND (reference sequence). This CDR3 is built from 13 residues. The CDR3 region has the DNA TGTGCCACTGAACGGGACAGGGGCTATGGCTACACCTTC. The encoded protein is CATERDRGYGYTF.